These 28 T cell receptor beta chains share one sample of origin, sequenced in a study of T cell repertoires in cytomegalovirus infection. TCRdb redid the calling of the reads with MiXCR, one entry per CDR3 protein. The table records 500,000 to 600,000 distinct CDR3 sequences, approximately 17% of them present only once. The specimen was CD8+ T cells from PBMCs. These receptors all come from a human donor in good health (CMV status not recorded). Some clones in this sample may be carry-over from other donors' samples.

The V call is TRBV6-6, the J call TRBJ2-1; 14 bases fit TRBD2. With V trimmed by 2 bases and J by 0 bases, 3 bases remained unmatched. This CDR3 spans 18 amino acids. Per the germline V gene, CDR1 is MNHNY and CDR2 is SVGAGI (reference sequence). CDR3 nucleotides: TGTGCCAGCAGTTACGGACTAGCGGGAGGCCACTCCTACAATGAGCAGTTCTTC. Translation gives CASSYGLAGGHSYNEQFF.

The rearrangement links TRBV6-2 or TRBV6-3 to TRBJ2-2; 8 bases match TRBD2. CDR3 length: 23 amino acids. Germline CDR1 is MNHEY and CDR2 is SVGEGT. The ends lost 0 bases at V and 2 bases at J; junction bases unmatched: 23. The CDR3, as DNA: TGTGCCAGCAGTTACTCGAACCAGCTAGCGGGTAATCCGCTATTCCTTAACACCGGGGAGCTGTTTTTT. Its protein product is CASSYSNQLAGNPLFLNTGELFF.

This clonotype has more than one count but fewer than ten. The chain carries TRBV4-2 and TRBJ1-1; no clear D gene. Trimming left V 0 bases short and J 1 base short, with 12 bases between. CDR1 LGHNA and CDR2 YNFKEQ come from the germline V gene. The CDR3 totals 16 residues. The CDR3 sequence: CASSQEPRNPNTEAFF. The CDR3 coding sequence is TGTGCCAGCAGCCAAGAACCGAGGAACCCGAACACTGAAGCTTTCTTT.

This clonotype has only a few counts. The chain has TRBV6-2 or TRBV6-3 and TRBJ2-7, with TRBD1 matching over 9 bases. The CDR3 is 18 amino acids. Losses at the gene ends were 0 bases for V and 4 bases for J; bases not matched to a gene: 13. Germline-derived CDR1 and CDR2 are MNHEY and SVGEGT. The CDR3, as DNA: TGTGCCAGCAGTTACTCGAGGGACAGGGCCATCTTTCTTTACGAGCAGTACTTC. It translates to CASSYSRDRAIFLYEQYF.

In regard to this clonotype: A much larger clone lies one base from this, so it may be a read error. The chain has TRBV7-1 and TRBJ2-2; weak D call: TRBD2 (5 bases). TRBV7-1 is labeled an ORF, and its function is uncertain. The CDR3 sequence is 14 residues long. V shed 8 bases and J shed 5 bases, with 15 bases lying between them. As DNA, the CDR3 is TGTGCCAGCGGCAGTGGGGAGAGAACCGGGGAGCTGTTTTTT. Its translation is CASGSGERTGELFF.

The table lists this clonotype with a few counts. The chain joins TRBV5-5 to TRBJ2-7; D not certain. Germline V CDR1 and CDR2: SGHKS, YYEKEE (reference sequence). The length of the CDR3 is 16 residues. The V end lost 1 base, the J end lost 0 bases, and 14 bases lay between the germline ends. The CDR3: CASSLLGSSSSYEQYF. The CDR3 DNA reads TGTGCCAGCAGCTTGCTCGGCTCTTCGAGCTCCTACGAGCAGTACTTC.

This clonotype occurred many times. J is TRBJ2-1 and V is TRBV4-1; D unclear. Trimming removed 0 bases at V and 4 bases at J, with 13 bases between. The CDR3 covers 16 residues. The germline V gene encodes CDR1 MGHRA and CDR2 YSYEKL. CDR3 sequence reads: CASSQDLLGSYNEQFF. In nucleotides, the CDR3 is TGCGCCAGCAGCCAAGATCTGTTAGGGTCATACAATGAGCAGTTCTTC.

V usage is TRBV20-1 and J usage is TRBJ2-1; the D is unclear. Germline V gene data show CDR1 as DFQATT and CDR2 as SNEGSKA (reference sequence). Deletions cut 0 bases from V and 13 bases from J, with 13 bases between. The CDR3 contains 12 residues. The CDR3 DNA reads TGCAGTGCTAGAGATGAAGGGTGGCCCCAGTTCTTC. Protein sequence: CSARDEGWPQFF.

The CDR3 region has the DNA TGTGCCAGCAGTCAGGCCGGGGGAAGAGGGGACTATGGCTACACCTTC. This codes for CASSQAGGRGDYGYTF. This chain uses TRBV27 with TRBJ1-2; a weak D match, TRBD1 (5 bases). Germline assignment: CDR1 MNHEY and CDR2 SMNVEV (reference sequence). Trimming left V 5 bases short and J 3 bases short, with 19 bases between. This CDR3 comprises 16 residues.

This chain links TRBV9 with TRBJ1-2, with D hard to call. With 0 bases removed from V and 9 bases from J, the gap between germline ends came to 6 bases. This CDR3 region has 11 residues. From germline, CDR1 is SGDLS and CDR2 YYNGEE. Here the CDR3 reads CASSVASSYTF. CDR3 bases: TGTGCCAGCAGCGTAGCTTCGAGCTACACCTTC.

This clonotype was counted ten times or more. J is TRBJ1-1 and V is TRBV6-5; 9 bases agree with TRBD1. This CDR3 has 15 residues. V was pared by 4 bases and J by 1 base, with 4 bases of the junction left unmatched. CDR1 is MNHEY, CDR2 SVGAGI, per germline. This chain's CDR3 is CASSSDRGWNTEAFF. The CDR3 region has the DNA TGTGCCAGCAGTTCGGACAGGGGTTGGAACACTGAAGCTTTCTTT.

This clonotype appeared a few times. The chain couples TRBV11-2 to TRBJ2-5; D uncertain. V dropped 6 bases and J dropped 3 bases, with 8 bases sitting between them. The CDR3 length is 12 residues. CDR1 is SGHAT, CDR2 FQNNGV, per germline. CDR3 region: CASSSYEETQYF. DNA for the CDR3: TGTGCCAGCAGTTCATACGAAGAGACCCAGTACTTC.

This clonotype was observed a few times. V and J are TRBV19 and TRBJ2-1, with unresolved D. CDR3 length equals 13 residues. V lost 2 bases and J 10 bases, leaving 12 bases between the germline ends. The germline gives CDR1 LNHDA, CDR2 SQIVND (reference sequence). CDR3 sequence (DNA): TGTGCCAGTAGTATAAGGCTCACGGCGGAGCAGTTCTTC. Protein: CASSIRLTAEQFF. The variable domain in full, with the rest retrieved from reference TRBV19 and TRBJ2-1, is DGGITQSPKYLFRKEGQNVTLSCEQNLNHDAMYWYRQDPGQGLRLIYYSQIVNDFQKGDIAEGYSVSREKKESFPLTVTSAQKNPTAFYLCASSIRLTAEQFFGPGTRLTVL.

This clonotype was seen ten or more times. This chain links TRBV11-2 with TRBJ2-7, with D maybe TRBD1 (6 bases). V lost 4 bases to trimming and J lost 3 bases, with 16 bases between them. This CDR3 has 15 amino acids. Germline CDR1 reads SGHAT; CDR2 reads FQNNGV. Here the CDR3 reads CASSSHRDIHYEQYF. In nucleotides, the CDR3 is TGTGCCAGCAGCTCCCACCGGGACATACACTACGAGCAGTACTTC.

This clonotype was seen repeatedly, ten times or more. This chain links TRBV7-9 with TRBJ2-7; 9 bases fit TRBD1. The CDR3 loop spans 14 amino acids. J was trimmed by 3 bases and V by 3 bases; bases with no gene match: 3. CDR1 SEHNR and CDR2 FQNEAQ come from the germline V gene (reference sequence). This CDR3 reads CASSFGTGYYEQYF. The CDR3 region has the DNA TGTGCCAGCAGCTTCGGGACAGGGTACTACGAGCAGTACTTC.

In this sample, this clonotype turned up many times. The V gene is TRBV19, the J gene TRBJ2-7; TRBD2 matches 10 bases. Germline CDR1 LNHDA, CDR2 SQIVND (reference sequence). After removal of 5 bases from V and 3 bases from J, the junction contained 13 bases not matched to a gene. This CDR3 region has 17 residues. The CDR3, as DNA: TGTGCCAGTAGTCCTGGACTCGGACTAGCGGAGGTCTACGAGCAGTACTTC. Translation: CASSPGLGLAEVYEQYF.

This clonotype has just a few counts. This chain uses TRBV5-5 with TRBJ1-1; perhaps TRBD1 as D (6 bases). The CDR3 has 18 residues. Trimming shortened V by 2 bases and J by 0 bases, and 20 bases separated the two germline ends. Germline CDR1 SGHKS, CDR2 YYEKEE (reference sequence). In nucleotides, the CDR3 is TGTGCCAGCAGCTTTAGGGGGAATATAGGCCCTATGAACACTGAAGCTTTCTTT. Protein: CASSFRGNIGPMNTEAFF.

The V call is TRBV5-4, the J call TRBJ2-4; 10 bases agree with TRBD1. This CDR3 contains 12 residues. Germline V gene sequence: CDR1 SGHNT, CDR2 YYREEE (reference sequence). With 4 bases clipped from V and 15 bases from J, the junction kept 7 bases outside the gene matches. CDR3 protein: CASSAGQGGPYF. The CDR3 nucleotides are TGTGCCAGCAGCGCCGGACAGGGGGGCCCGTACTTC. Full variable domain (missing parts from reference TRBV5-4 and TRBJ2-4): ETGVTQSPTHLIKTRGQQVTLRCSSQSGHNTVSWYQQALGQGPQFIFQYYREEENGRGNFPPRFSGLQFPNYSSELNVNALELDDSALYLCASSAGQGGPYFGAGTRLSVL.

This clonotype was seen many times. The chain joins TRBV2 to TRBJ2-1; 11 bases map to TRBD2. Germline trimming cut 2 bases from V and 4 bases from J; bases unmatched to any gene: 7. CDR3 length: 17 residues. Germline lookup yields CDR1 SNHLY and CDR2 FYNNEI. CDR3 protein: CASSENTSGSRYNEQFF. CDR3 sequence (DNA): TGTGCCAGCAGTGAAAATACTAGCGGGAGCCGATACAATGAGCAGTTCTTC.

This clonotype showed up many times. V gene TRBV12-5 combines with J gene TRBJ1-1, with D hard to call. The V and J ends lost 7 bases and 0 bases respectively, with 12 bases between them. Per the germline V gene, CDR1 is LGHNT and CDR2 is FRNRAP. The CDR3 has 14 amino acids. The CDR3 loop reads CASVQGRMNTEAFF. As DNA, the CDR3 is TGTGCTAGTGTCCAAGGACGGATGAACACTGAAGCTTTCTTT.

This clonotype was seen only a few times. The chain joins TRBV29-1 to TRBJ2-2; TRBD1 matches 7 bases. This CDR3 comprises 13 residues. Germline V gene data show CDR1 as SQVTM and CDR2 as ANQGSEA. Trimming at V came to 7 bases and at J to 2 bases, leaving 4 bases not matched to a gene. CDR3 sequence reads: CSGGTDNTGELFF. Written as DNA, the CDR3 is TGCAGCGGGGGGACAGACAACACCGGGGAGCTGTTTTTT.

This clonotype was counted many times. The gene calls are TRBV12-3 or TRBV12-4 and TRBJ1-2; tentative D call: TRBD1 (5 bases). V was clipped by 6 bases and J by 4 bases, with 12 bases between them. The CDR3 has 13 amino acids. The CDR3 nucleotides read TGTGCCAGCAGCCAAGACAGAAGCTATGGCTACACCTTC. Translation: CASSQDRSYGYTF.

The chain joins TRBV6-2 or TRBV6-3 to TRBJ2-2; 8 bases fit TRBD1. This CDR3 comprises 15 residues. From germline, CDR1 is MNHEY and CDR2 SVGEGT. After removal of 0 bases from V and 10 bases from J, the junction contained 7 bases not matched to a gene. CDR3 DNA sequence: TGTGCCAGCAGTTACTCGAGCCAGGGGGCTGAGGAGCTGTTTTTT. Residues: CASSYSSQGAEELFF.

This clonotype was seen a handful of times. The chain carries TRBV29-1 and TRBJ2-1; D not certain. Germline-derived CDR1 and CDR2 are SQVTM and ANQGSEA. V lost 0 bases and J 5 bases, leaving 8 bases between the germline ends. This CDR3 contains 13 residues. Written as DNA, the CDR3 is TGCAGCGTTGAAGATTGGGAAGACAATGAGCAGTTCTTC. Its protein is CSVEDWEDNEQFF.

This clonotype was counted a few times. The chain is built from TRBV6-2 or TRBV6-3 and TRBJ2-1; 7 bases line up with TRBD1. CDR1 is MNHEY and CDR2 is SVGEGT in the germline V gene. V was clipped by 6 bases and J by 10 bases; unmatched bases: 12. This CDR3 spans 14 amino acids. The CDR3 nucleotides read TGTGCCAGCAGAGGCTCGGACAGGCCACAAGAGCAGTTCTTC. Translated: CASRGSDRPQEQFF.

This clonotype was detected only a few times. The rearrangement uses TRBV13 and TRBJ1-4; 8 bases map to TRBD1. This CDR3 is 15 amino acids long. Germline CDR1 and CDR2: PRHDT and FYEKMQ (reference sequence). The V segment lost 3 bases and the J segment 6 bases; nucleotides outside the gene matches: 6. The DNA of the CDR3 is TGTGCCAGCAGCTTCTCCGGGACAGGATATGAAAAACTGTTTTTT. This gives the protein CASSFSGTGYEKLFF. The whole variable domain, remainder taken from reference TRBV13 and TRBJ1-4, is AAGVIQSPRHLIKEKRETATLKCYPIPRHDTVYWYQQGPGQDPQFLISFYEKMQSDKGSIPDRFSAQQFSDYHSELNMSSLELGDSALYFCASSFSGTGYEKLFFGSGTQLSVL.

The chain has TRBV27 and TRBJ2-6; a possible D gene is TRBD2 (5 bases). V dropped 6 bases and J dropped 0 bases, with 9 bases sitting between them. This CDR3 comprises 15 residues. Germline CDR1 MNHEY, CDR2 SMNVEV (reference sequence). CDR3 in amino acids: CASRDSPSGANVLTF. CDR3 nucleotide sequence: TGTGCCAGCAGGGACTCACCCTCTGGGGCCAACGTCCTGACTTTC.

This clonotype was detected once. The chain has TRBV5-1 and TRBJ2-4; weak D call: TRBD1 (5 bases). The CDR3 contains 15 residues. V lost 4 bases and J lost 1, with 12 bases in between. In germline, CDR1 is SGHRS, CDR2 YFSETQ. CDR3 bases: TGCGCCAGCAGCGCAGGGAAGATCGCCAAAAACATTCAGTACTTC. Encoded protein: CASSAGKIAKNIQYF.